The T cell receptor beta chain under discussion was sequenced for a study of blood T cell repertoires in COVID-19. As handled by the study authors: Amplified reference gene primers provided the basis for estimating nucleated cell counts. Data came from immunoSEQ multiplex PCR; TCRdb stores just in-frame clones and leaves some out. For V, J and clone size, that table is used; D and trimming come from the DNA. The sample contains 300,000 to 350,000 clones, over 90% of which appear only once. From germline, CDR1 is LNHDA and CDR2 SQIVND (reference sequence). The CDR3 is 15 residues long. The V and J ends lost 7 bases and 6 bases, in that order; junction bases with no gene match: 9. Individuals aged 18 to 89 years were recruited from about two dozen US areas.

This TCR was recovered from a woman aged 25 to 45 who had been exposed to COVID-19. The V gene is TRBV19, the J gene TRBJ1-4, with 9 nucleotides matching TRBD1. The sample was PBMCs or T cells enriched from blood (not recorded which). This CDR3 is CASIFRTGVDEKLFF. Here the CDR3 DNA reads TGTGCCAGTATTTTCCGGACAGGGGTAGATGAAAAACTGTTTTTT.